The 32 T cell receptor beta chains listed next were all sequenced from one sample in a study of T-cell reconstitution after alpha-beta-depleted transplantation in children. Unique molecular identifiers featured in how the TCRbeta library was prepared. MiXCR was run by TCRdb on the PCR reads, yielding one entry per CDR3 protein. The sample lists about 400,000 distinct CDR3 sequences, 15% to 20% occurring once. The sequences come from PBMCs, mostly from graft donor cells, collected 360 days after TCRalphabeta/CD19-depleted stem cell transplant. These receptors all stem from a boy under two years old who had a stem cell transplant for Wiskott-Aldrich syndrome, so the T cells may come from the graft donor.

The chain uses TRBV12-3 or TRBV12-4 and TRBJ2-2, with TRBD2 as a possible D gene (7 bases). Trimming stripped 7 bases from V and 3 bases from J, with 12 bases between. CDR3 size: 14 residues. The CDR3 DNA follows: TGTGCCAGCATGCGGGGGCATGACACCGGGGAGCTGTTTTTT. Amino acids: CASMRGHDTGELFF.

The chain joins TRBV23-1 to TRBJ2-3; a weak D match, TRBD1 (6 bases). TRBV23-1 is an ORF for which the function is uncertain. The CDR3 loop spans 14 amino acids. Trimming removed 6 bases from V and 1 base from J, with 11 bases in between. This chain's CDR3 is CASSGTQGTDTQYF. The CDR3 DNA follows: TGCGCCAGCAGCGGGACACAAGGCACAGATACGCAGTATTTT.

This clonotype was seen many times. V and J are TRBV7-9 and TRBJ1-1; 8 bases agree with TRBD1. CDR1 SEHNR and CDR2 FQNEAQ come from the germline V gene (reference sequence). Germline trimming cut 5 bases from V and 3 bases from J; bases unmatched to any gene: 5. This CDR3 is built from 14 residues. CDR3 sequence reads: CASSPSTGDTEAFF. The CDR3 DNA reads TGTGCCAGCAGCCCCTCGACAGGGGACACTGAAGCTTTCTTT.

About this clonotype itself: The missing conserved phenylalanine or tryptophan at the end of this CDR3 makes a read error likely. The chain couples TRBV18 to TRBJ2-1; the D is unclear. Germline CDR1 KGHSH, CDR2 LQKENI. The CDR3 loop spans 14 amino acids. V was trimmed by 3 bases and J by 2 bases, leaving 8 bases between them. The CDR3 DNA reads as TGTGCCAGCTCACCGGGTTTAACCTACAATGAGCAGTTCTAC. Translating it yields CASSPGLTYNEQFY.

The chain joins TRBV7-8 to TRBJ2-7, with 7 bases identical to TRBD1. The CDR3 extends over 12 amino acids. V was clipped by 6 bases and J by 6 bases; unmatched bases: 5. The germline CDR1 and CDR2 sequences are SGHVS and FQNEAQ. The CDR3 spells CASRNPGGEQYF. The CDR3 coding sequence is TGTGCCAGCAGAAACCCAGGGGGCGAGCAGTACTTC.

This clonotype occurred a few times. The rearrangement links TRBV20-1 to TRBJ2-6; 10 bases are a match to TRBD2. The ends lost 4 bases at V and 0 bases at J; junction bases unmatched: 9. Germline CDR1 and CDR2: DFQATT and SNEGSKA (reference sequence). The CDR3 sequence is 18 residues long. CDR3 residues: CSATPTSGSYSGANVLTF. CDR3 DNA sequence: TGCAGTGCTACTCCGACTAGCGGGTCTTACTCTGGGGCCAACGTCCTGACTTTC.

The V call is TRBV7-2, the J call TRBJ2-3, with 9 bases lining up with TRBD2. The CDR3 extends over 16 amino acids. The V gene's germline CDR1 is SGHTA and CDR2 FQGNSA. V was pared by 2 bases and J by 2 bases, with 5 bases of the junction left unmatched. Here the CDR3 reads CASSLSGGPFTDTQYF. The CDR3 DNA reads TGTGCCAGCAGCTTAAGCGGGGGGCCTTTCACAGATACGCAGTATTTT.

This chain joins TRBV6-2 or TRBV6-3 and TRBJ2-7; D is unclear. Trimming removed 6 bases from V and 0 bases from J, with 12 bases in between. There are 14 residues in the CDR3. The germline V gene has CDR1 MNHEY and CDR2 SVGEGT. The CDR3, as DNA: TGTGCCAGCAGAACATGGGGTAGCTCCTACGAGCAGTACTTC. Translating it yields CASRTWGSSYEQYF.

The gene calls are TRBV10-3 and TRBJ2-5; perhaps D is TRBD1 or TRBD2 (5 bases each). This CDR3 has 13 residues. Germline CDR1 and CDR2: ENHRY and SYGVKD. Deletions cut 11 bases from V and 11 bases from J, with 24 bases between. CDR3 bases: TGTGCCTTCGCTCCTATCCTCGGAGGACAACAGTACTTC. This gives the protein CAFAPILGGQQYF.

The chain uses TRBV9 and TRBJ2-5, with D tentatively TRBD2 (5 bases). The ends were cut back, 4 bases at V and 1 base at J, with 11 bases in the middle. Per germline, CDR1 SGDLS and CDR2 YYNGEE. This CDR3 has 14 residues. The chain's CDR3 is CASSPRLFQETQYF. The CDR3 coding sequence is TGTGCCAGCAGCCCCCGACTATTCCAAGAGACCCAGTACTTC. Combining the CDR3 with reference TRBV9 and TRBJ2-5 gives the whole variable domain DSGVTQTPKHLITATGQRVTLRCSPRSGDLSVYWYQQSLDQGLQFLIQYYNGEERAKGNILERFSAQQFPDLHSELNLSSLELGDSALYFCASSPRLFQETQYFGPGTRLLVL.

This clonotype turned up a few times. The CDR3 spells CSAPRAGTYEQYF. CDR3 nucleotide sequence: TGCAGTGCCCCTCGAGCGGGAACCTACGAGCAGTACTTC. This chain connects TRBV20-1 to TRBJ2-7, with 7 bases matching TRBD2. J gave up 2 bases and V 6 bases, and 7 bases lay outside the gene matches. Germline loops: CDR1 DFQATT, CDR2 SNEGSKA (reference sequence). The length of the CDR3 is 13 residues.

The rearrangement joins TRBV12-3 or TRBV12-4 to TRBJ1-1; D remains unclear. The CDR3 extends over 14 amino acids. Deletions cut 0 bases from V and 1 base from J, with 6 bases between. CDR3 region: CASSLAPPNTEAFF. The CDR3, as DNA: TGTGCCAGCAGTTTAGCACCGCCGAACACTGAAGCTTTCTTT.

The V call is TRBV10-3, the J call TRBJ1-5, with D perhaps matching TRBD1 (5 bases). The CDR3 loop spans 16 amino acids. With 5 bases removed from V and 0 bases from J, the gap between germline ends came to 14 bases. Germline V lookup: CDR1 ENHRY, CDR2 SYGVKD. The CDR3 DNA follows: TGTGCCATCAGTCAAAGTAGGACACTTAGCAATCAGCCCCAGCATTTT. Its protein is CAISQSRTLSNQPQHF.

The table lists this clonotype with a few counts. The chain has TRBV6-5 and TRBJ2-7; a possible D gene is TRBD2 (6 bases). Germline CDR1 is MNHEY and CDR2 is SVGAGI. The CDR3 length is 13 residues. The V end was cut by 8 bases, the J end by 4 bases, with 15 bases between. The CDR3 region is CASGIPGRYEQYF. CDR3 in DNA: TGTGCCAGCGGAATCCCAGGGAGGTACGAGCAGTACTTC.

This clonotype has more than one count but fewer than ten. The chain uses TRBV28 and TRBJ2-1, with D unresolved. This CDR3 is 14 amino acids long. CDR1 and CDR2 (germline): MDHEN, SYDVKM. V was pared by 5 bases and J by 8 bases, with 16 bases between. CDR3 sequence reads: CASSLYRVEDEQFF. The CDR3 DNA follows: TGTGCCAGCAGTCTCTATCGGGTAGAGGATGAGCAGTTCTTC.

V usage is TRBV20-1 and J usage is TRBJ2-7; the D is unclear. Trimming took 3 bases from V and 0 from J, leaving 6 bases between them. The CDR3 totals 12 residues. Germline V gene data show CDR1 as DFQATT and CDR2 as SNEGSKA (reference sequence). In DNA, the CDR3 is TGCAGTGCTAGTAGCAGCTCCTACGAGCAGTACTTC. Translated: CSASSSSYEQYF.

The chain uses TRBV5-1 and TRBJ2-7; the D call may be TRBD1 or TRBD2 (6 bases each). Germline V gives CDR1 SGHRS, CDR2 YFSETQ. This CDR3 contains 14 residues. V shed 5 bases and J shed 4 bases, with 16 bases lying between them. CDR3 region: CASRGPTGRYEQYF. The CDR3 nucleotides read TGCGCCAGCAGGGGCCCAACAGGGAGGTACGAGCAGTACTTC.

The chain joins TRBV2 to TRBJ2-6; the D is unclear. Trimming took 2 bases from V and 0 from J, leaving 14 bases between them. The CDR3 sequence is 18 residues long. Germline CDR1 is SNHLY and CDR2 is FYNNEI. The CDR3 nucleotides read TGTGCCAGCAGTGAAAATTCAGGATTGTCCTCTGGGGCCAACGTCCTGACTTTC. It translates to CASSENSGLSSGANVLTF. Full variable domain (rest looked up from reference TRBV2 and TRBJ2-6): EPEVTQTPSHQVTQMGQEVILRCVPISNHLYFYWYRQILGQKVEFLVSFYNNEISEKSEIFDDQFSVERPDGSNFTLKIRSTKLEDSAMYFCASSENSGLSSGANVLTFGAGSRLTVL.

The chain couples TRBV28 to TRBJ2-1; 12 nucleotides align to TRBD2. V gave up 3 bases and J gave up 6 bases; unmatched junction bases: 15. This CDR3 has 19 residues. Germline values: CDR1 MDHEN, CDR2 SYDVKM. The CDR3 region has the DNA TGTGCCAGCAGTTTGCTGGGTCTAGCGGGAGGGGCATCCCTCAATGAGCAGTTCTTC. Protein sequence: CASSLLGLAGGASLNEQFF.

This chain uses TRBV6-6 with TRBJ1-5; the D is unclear. This CDR3 comprises 13 residues. CDR1 and CDR2 from the germline V gene are MNHNY and SVGAGI (reference sequence). V lost 0 bases to trimming and J lost 5 bases, with 5 bases between them. CDR3 region: CASSYSKDQPQHF. CDR3 nucleotide sequence: TGTGCCAGCAGTTACTCGAAAGATCAGCCCCAGCATTTT.

This clonotype has a handful of counts. The chain has TRBV4-1 and TRBJ2-7; D tentatively fits TRBD1 or TRBD2 (5 bases each). The germline V and J ends were trimmed by 3 bases and 5 bases, with 17 bases remaining between them. CDR3 length: 15 amino acids. Germline CDR1 reads MGHRA; CDR2 reads YSYEKL. CDR3 region: CASSQRGRGLDEQYF. DNA for the CDR3: TGCGCCAGCAGCCAGAGGGGACGGGGCCTAGACGAGCAGTACTTC.

The chain links TRBV28 to TRBJ1-3; D not resolved. The V gene lost 2 bases and the J gene lost 7 bases, with 12 bases spanning the gap. The length of the CDR3 is 14 residues. Germline V gene lookup returns CDR1 MDHEN and CDR2 SYDVKM. The CDR3 region is CASSLRVRLNTIYF. The DNA of the CDR3 is TGTGCCAGCAGTTTAAGGGTGAGGCTGAACACCATATATTTT.

The V call is TRBV12-3 or TRBV12-4, the J call TRBJ2-2; 9 bases are a match to TRBD2. Trimming cost V 5 bases and J 3 bases; bases outside gene matches: 4. The CDR3 length is 15 residues. CDR3 residues: CASSPGLAYTGELFF. DNA for the CDR3: TGTGCCAGCAGTCCGGGACTAGCCTACACCGGGGAGCTGTTTTTT.

This sequence joins TRBV19 and TRBJ2-1, with 10 bases fitting TRBD1. Losses at the gene ends were 7 bases for V and 5 bases for J; bases not matched to a gene: 8. The CDR3 extends over 15 amino acids. Germline V CDR1 and CDR2: LNHDA, SQIVND (reference sequence). CDR3 sequence reads: CASNFGGTGDNEQFF. The CDR3 DNA sequence: TGTGCCAGTAATTTCGGAGGGACAGGGGACAATGAGCAGTTCTTC. Based on the CDR3 plus reference TRBV19 and TRBJ2-1, the full variable domain is DGGITQSPKYLFRKEGQNVTLSCEQNLNHDAMYWYRQDPGQGLRLIYYSQIVNDFQKGDIAEGYSVSREKKESFPLTVTSAQKNPTAFYLCASNFGGTGDNEQFFGPGTRLTVL.

The chain employs TRBV20-1 and TRBJ1-3, with D tentatively TRBD1 (5 bases). Germline lookup yields CDR1 DFQATT and CDR2 SNEGSKA (reference sequence). The CDR3 contains 15 residues. V lost 0 bases and J 0 bases, leaving 9 bases between the germline ends. CDR3 residues: CSARDLGHSGNTIYF. The DNA for the CDR3 is TGCAGTGCTAGAGATTTGGGGCACTCTGGAAACACCATATATTTT.

CDR3 DNA sequence: TGCGCCAGCAGCATCCTCGAGGGGGGGCCTAGCACAGATACGCAGTATTTT. This translates into CASSILEGGPSTDTQYF. This sequence joins TRBV4-1 and TRBJ2-3; possible D gene TRBD2, 7 bases. The CDR3 sequence is 17 residues long. V shed 5 bases and J shed 0 bases, with 18 bases lying between them. Per germline, CDR1 MGHRA and CDR2 YSYEKL.

Comment on this clonotype: Compared with germline, one end of the junction differs, possibly owing to a read error. The V and J genes are TRBV29-1 and TRBJ2-1, with TRBD1 matching over 9 bases. This CDR3 has 14 amino acids. The germline CDR1 and CDR2 sequences are SQVTM and ANQGSEA. The CDR3 bases are TGCAGCGTTGAATTGAATTTCATTGGGGACAGGGTACTCTTC. Translating it yields CSVELNFIGDRVLF.

This clonotype was seen more than once but under ten times. This chain connects TRBV28 to TRBJ2-3, with D maybe TRBD2 (7 bases). Per germline, CDR1 MDHEN and CDR2 SYDVKM. The CDR3 is 16 amino acids. Trimming shortened V by 2 bases and J by 2 bases, and 14 bases separated the two germline ends. CDR3 bases: TGTGCCAGCAGTTTAAGGGCGGGGGCCCACACAGATACGCAGTATTTT. It specifies CASSLRAGAHTDTQYF.

The chain has TRBV7-2 and TRBJ1-6, with D hard to call. Germline assignment: CDR1 SGHTA and CDR2 FQGNSA. CDR3 size: 15 residues. Deletions cut 2 bases from V and 5 bases from J, with 10 bases between. CDR3 region: CASSLKGFHNSPLHF. CDR3 nucleotides: TGTGCCAGCAGCTTAAAGGGTTTTCATAATTCACCCCTCCACTTT.

The CDR3 loop reads CASSEPGLAGGPGITDTQYF. CDR3 nucleotides: TGTGCCAGCAGTGAACCGGGACTAGCGGGGGGGCCTGGCATCACAGATACGCAGTATTTT. This chain connects TRBV2 to TRBJ2-3; TRBD2 matches at 16 bases. V was pared by 2 bases and J by 2 bases, with 10 bases of the junction left unmatched. The CDR3 has 20 amino acids. Germline V gene sequence: CDR1 SNHLY, CDR2 FYNNEI. The entire variable domain, with the rest obtained from reference TRBV2 and TRBJ2-3, is as follows: EPEVTQTPSHQVTQMGQEVILRCVPISNHLYFYWYRQILGQKVEFLVSFYNNEISEKSEIFDDQFSVERPDGSNFTLKIRSTKLEDSAMYFCASSEPGLAGGPGITDTQYFGPGTRLTVL.

The genes are TRBV20-1 and TRBJ2-5, with 7 bases that match TRBD2. The CDR3 sequence is 11 residues long. J lost 9 bases, V lost 5 bases, and 6 bases had no gene match. Germline CDR1 and CDR2: DFQATT and SNEGSKA (reference sequence). The CDR3 DNA reads TGCAGTGCTCGAGGGAGGGTGGCCCAGTACTTC. Translated: CSARGRVAQYF.

About this clonotype: The junction and the germline gene differ at one end; a read error may be behind it. V and J are TRBV10-2 and TRBJ2-7; D is possibly TRBD1 or TRBD2 (5 bases each). The CDR3 has 13 amino acids. Germline values: CDR1 WSHSY, CDR2 SAAADI. CDR3: CVSRDDSLYEQYF. The CDR3, as DNA: TGCGTCAGCAGGGACGACAGCCTCTACGAGCAGTACTTC.